These 21 T cell receptor beta chains originate from one sample sequenced in a study of radiotherapy plus CTLA-4 blockade in lung cancer. Assay: immunoSEQ multiplex PCR; the TCRdb copy retains only in-frame clones and omits some. The sample holds 70,000 to 95,000 clones, about four fifths seen once. Source: peripheral blood, taken from a patient treated with radiotherapy plus ipilimumab. Receptors were obtained from a human donor with non-small cell lung cancer that progressed on radiotherapy plus ipilimumab.

The chain employs TRBV5-6 and TRBJ1-6, with D uncertain. Germline CDR1 SGHDT, CDR2 YYEEEE. The CDR3 sequence is 16 residues long. Trimming stripped 0 bases from V and 6 bases from J, with 13 bases between. The CDR3 spells CASSLGQSGINSPLHF. DNA for the CDR3: TGTGCCAGCAGCTTGGGACAATCTGGGATTAATTCACCCCTCCACTTT.

In its sample, this clone was seen a few times. The CDR3: CASSLAATPAGEQYF. Here the CDR3 DNA reads TGTGCCAGCAGCTTGGCGGCGACTCCCGCGGGGGAGCAGTACTTC. The chain has TRBV5-4 and TRBJ2-7; D might be TRBD2 (6 bases). Germline-derived CDR1 and CDR2 are SGHNT and YYREEE (reference sequence). This CDR3 is 15 amino acids long. V was clipped by 0 bases and J by 7 bases, with 17 bases between them.

The chain combines TRBV28 with TRBJ2-2; TRBD2 matches 8 bases. Germline V lookup: CDR1 MDHEN, CDR2 SYDVKM. Trimming removed 6 bases from V and 4 bases from J; junction bases left unmatched: 4. The CDR3 has 14 amino acids. The CDR3 nucleotides read TGTGCCAGCAGCTCGGGACTAGTCACCGGGGAGCTGTTTTTT. Translation gives CASSSGLVTGELFF.

This clone was seen only a few times. The chain uses TRBV4-1 and TRBJ1-1; D unresolved. The CDR3 length is 14 residues. Germline CDR1 and CDR2: MGHRA and YSYEKL. The V end was cut by 0 bases, the J end by 5 bases, with 10 bases between. In DNA, the CDR3 is TGCGCCAGCAGCCAAGATATGTTTGGAACTGAAGCTTTCTTT. It codes for CASSQDMFGTEAFF.

The chain is built from TRBV4-1 and TRBJ1-2, with 9 bases fitting TRBD1. The CDR3 is made up of 15 amino acids. V dropped 2 bases and J dropped 2; count of bases not matched to a gene: 3. Germline loops: CDR1 MGHRA, CDR2 YSYEKL. DNA of the CDR3: TGCGCCAGCAGCCAATCGGGACAGGGCAACTATGGCTACACCTTC. This codes for CASSQSGQGNYGYTF.

The chain links TRBV2 to TRBJ2-2; 11 bases align to TRBD1. V gave up 4 bases and J gave up 7 bases; unmatched junction bases: 2. Per germline, CDR1 SNHLY and CDR2 FYNNEI. There are 14 residues in the CDR3. The DNA for the CDR3 is TGTGCCAGCAGTGGGGACAGGGGGAGCGGGGAGCTGTTTTTT. It is translated as CASSGDRGSGELFF.

The CDR3 nucleotides read TGCGCCAGCAGACCGGTTCCCCCCGTTCCTAACTATGGCTACACCTTC. It codes for CASRPVPPVPNYGYTF. The rearrangement uses TRBV5-1 and TRBJ1-2; no clear D. The CDR3 contains 16 residues. The V end lost 5 bases, the J end lost 0 bases, and 17 bases lay between the germline ends. Per the germline V gene, CDR1 is SGHRS and CDR2 is YFSETQ.

The gene calls are TRBV6-5 and TRBJ2-7; D not resolved. The V gene's germline CDR1 is MNHEY and CDR2 SVGAGI. The V end lost 5 bases, the J end lost 5 bases, and 16 bases lay between the germline ends. This CDR3 has 14 amino acids. CDR3 in amino acids: CASSPERASDEQYF. CDR3 sequence (DNA): TGTGCCAGCAGTCCGGAGCGTGCGAGCGACGAGCAGTACTTC.

The gene calls are TRBV10-3 and TRBJ1-1; D remains unclear. This CDR3 region has 14 residues. Per germline, CDR1 ENHRY and CDR2 SYGVKD. Trimming stripped 7 bases from V and 4 bases from J, with 16 bases between. CDR3 nucleotides: TGTGCCATCATCGCCGGCCCAGGAGGCACTGAAGCTTTCTTT. It yields the protein CAIIAGPGGTEAFF.

The gene calls are TRBV30 and TRBJ1-2; tentatively, D is TRBD1 (6 bases). Trimming pared 5 bases from V and 6 bases from J, leaving 16 bases between. The CDR3 consists of 13 residues. Germline CDR1 is GTSNPN and CDR2 is SVGIG (reference sequence). The CDR3 sequence: CAWGEQGGNGYTF. The DNA of the CDR3 is TGTGCCTGGGGGGAACAGGGAGGCAATGGCTACACCTTC.

The V and J genes are TRBV2 and TRBJ1-5, with D tentatively TRBD1 (5 bases). The V end was cut by 5 bases, the J end by 6 bases, with 14 bases between. Germline V gene lookup returns CDR1 SNHLY and CDR2 FYNNEI. The CDR3 sequence is 14 residues long. The CDR3 DNA is TGTGCCAGCAGTTTGGGGGGAAATGGTCAGCCCCAGCATTTT. It codes for CASSLGGNGQPQHF.

This clone occurred a few times. This rearrangement joins TRBV16 to TRBJ2-7; tentatively, D is TRBD1 (6 bases). The CDR3 covers 15 residues. Germline loops: CDR1 KGHSY, CDR2 FQNENV. Trimming cost V 1 base and J 5 bases, with 15 bases left between them. CDR3: CASSQFPGVDDEQYF. CDR3 DNA: TGTGCCAGCAGCCAATTCCCAGGGGTGGACGACGAGCAGTACTTC.

The chain carries TRBV12-5 and TRBJ1-2; no firm D call. Germline assignment: CDR1 LGHNT and CDR2 FRNRAP. CDR3 length: 14 amino acids. V lost 0 bases to trimming and J lost 3 bases, with 8 bases between them. CDR3 DNA sequence: TGTGCTAGTGGTTTGGTTACCTTGGACTATGGCTACACCTTC. Its translation is CASGLVTLDYGYTF.

This clone appeared a single time. The rearrangement uses TRBV5-6 and TRBJ1-1; D is possibly TRBD1 (5 bases). This CDR3 spans 12 amino acids. The germline CDR1 and CDR2 sequences are SGHDT and YYEEEE. Trimming shortened V by 4 bases and J by 13 bases, and 17 bases separated the two germline ends. The CDR3 nucleotides are TGTGCCAGCAGCCCCCGTTGGGGGTCGAATTTCTTT. Residues: CASSPRWGSNFF.

This clone was counted only a few times. The chain combines TRBV7-9 with TRBJ1-2, with unresolved D. The CDR3 is made up of 14 amino acids. The V gene lost 1 base and the J gene lost 2 bases, with 8 bases spanning the gap. Germline V CDR1 and CDR2: SEHNR, FQNEAQ (reference sequence). The CDR3: CASSLGEGNYGYTF. CDR3 in DNA: TGTGCCAGCAGCTTAGGAGAAGGAAACTATGGCTACACCTTC.

The chain has TRBV7-9 and TRBJ1-4; D unresolved. Looked up from germline, CDR1 is SEHNR and CDR2 is FQNEAQ (reference sequence). V was shortened by 1 base and J by 0 bases, with 9 bases between the two germline ends. The CDR3 length is 16 residues. For the CDR3, the DNA is TGTGCCAGCAGCTTAGGCACCCGCGCAACTAATGAAAAACTGTTTTTT. Residues: CASSLGTRATNEKLFF.

The rearrangement links TRBV2 to TRBJ1-1; D is unresolved. V was cut by 11 bases and J by 5 bases, with 9 bases left in between. The CDR3 is 10 amino acids. The germline CDR1 and CDR2 sequences are SNHLY and FYNNEI. CDR3 sequence reads: CAQQVTEAFF. The CDR3 bases are TGTGCCCAGCAAGTAACTGAAGCTTTCTTT.

The gene calls are TRBV9 and TRBJ1-1; D is possibly TRBD1 (5 bases). V dropped 0 bases and J dropped 7 bases, with 10 bases sitting between them. The germline gives CDR1 SGDLS, CDR2 YYNGEE. The CDR3 sequence is 13 residues long. The CDR3 loop reads CASSVALQGEAFF. CDR3 nucleotides: TGTGCCAGCAGCGTAGCTCTCCAGGGTGAAGCTTTCTTT.

This chain uses TRBV19 with TRBJ1-3; unclear D gene. The CDR3 spans 17 residues. Trimming took 5 bases from V and 0 from J, leaving 17 bases between them. CDR1 is LNHDA and CDR2 is SQIVND in the germline V gene (reference sequence). The CDR3 loop is CASSPLGRAVSGNTIYF. The CDR3 DNA reads as TGTGCCAGTAGTCCCCTCGGCCGCGCCGTCTCTGGAAACACCATATATTTT.

This chain uses TRBV7-2 with TRBJ1-6; TRBD1 matches at 10 bases. CDR3 size: 14 residues. V trimming: 5 bases; J trimming: 7 bases; junction bases outside the gene matches: 2. The germline gives CDR1 SGHTA, CDR2 FQGNSA. The CDR3, as DNA: TGTGCCAGCAGCCGGACAGGGGGAAATTCACCCCTCCACTTT. Protein: CASSRTGGNSPLHF.

The chain joins TRBV7-2 to TRBJ1-2; D unresolved. Germline V lookup: CDR1 SGHTA, CDR2 FQGNSA. Trimming took off 0 bases at V and 4 bases at J, with 15 bases between the two ends. This CDR3 spans 16 amino acids. The CDR3 region is CASSLAEVLRAYGYTF. CDR3 nucleotide sequence: TGTGCCAGCAGCTTAGCTGAGGTCCTCCGCGCCTATGGCTACACCTTC. The full variable domain, its missing parts supplied by reference TRBV7-2 and TRBJ1-2, is GAGVSQSPSNKVTEKGKDVELRCDPISGHTALYWYRQSLGQGLEFLIYFQGNSAPDKSGLPSDRFSAERTGGSVSTLTIQRTQQEDSAVYLCASSLAEVLRAYGYTFGSGTRLTVV.